This note documents a single T cell receptor (beta chain) sequence. V was pared by 4 bases and J by 1 base, with 4 bases of the junction left unmatched. CDR1 and CDR2 (germline): KGHDR, SFDVKD. The CDR3 is made up of 17 amino acids. The source of the sample is a study of blood T cell repertoires in COVID-19. About the study: Samples of COVID-19 (acute and convalescent) were obtained from the United States, Italy and Spain. The analysed material was cDNA or gDNA that came from T cells, B-cell-depleted T cells, or PBMCs.

Methods used by the authors: Amplification of reference gene primers provided the estimated nucleated cell counts. This table comes from immunoSEQ multiplex PCR, and its TCRdb copy is limited to in-frame clones, with some not included. D and trimming come from the DNA, and the V and J calls and clone size come from that table. Here the sample spans about 210,000 clones, 88% being singletons. The sequenced sample was peripheral blood. The V gene is TRBV24-1, the J gene TRBJ2-2; 11 nucleotides match TRBD2. The receptor was isolated from a man aged 35 to 55 with acute or convalescent COVID-19. CDR3 in DNA: TGTGCCACCAGTGAACCGGGACTAGCGGAGAACACCGGGGAGCTGTTTTTT. This gives the protein CATSEPGLAENTGELFF.